Each of the 21 T cell receptor beta chains below was sequenced from the same sample in a study of OX40 agonist ivuxolimab in advanced cancers. Repertoires were generated with immunoSEQ multiplex PCR, while TCRdb's copy carries only in-frame clones and drops some. The sample contains about 61,000 clones, around 83% of which appear only once. Material: CD4+ or CD8+ T cells sorted from blood, obtained in a trial of the OX40 agonist ivuxolimab. These TCRs come from an adult with an advanced solid tumor such as melanoma, head and neck, liver or kidney cancer.

This chain connects TRBV30 to TRBJ1-2; D is uncertain. Per the germline V gene, CDR1 is GTSNPN and CDR2 is SVGIG (reference sequence). V gave up 3 bases and J gave up 0 bases, with 11 bases separating them. CDR3 size: 14 residues. In DNA, the CDR3 is TGTGCCTGGAGCCGGACGGTCTCTAACTATGGCTACACCTTC. Translated: CAWSRTVSNYGYTF.

This chain links TRBV5-1 with TRBJ2-7, with 7 bases matching TRBD1. J gave up 2 bases and V 5 bases, and 10 bases lay outside the gene matches. The CDR3 is 15 residues long. Germline lookup yields CDR1 SGHRS and CDR2 YFSETQ. The CDR3 loop is CASSSIPGQTYEQYF. The CDR3 bases are TGCGCCAGCAGTTCGATACCGGGACAGACCTACGAGCAGTACTTC.

The V and J genes are TRBV6-5 and TRBJ1-5; 7 bases fit TRBD1. The CDR3 covers 14 residues. V lost 6 bases and J lost 5; bases outside the gene matches: 7. Germline values: CDR1 MNHEY, CDR2 SVGAGI. The CDR3 DNA is TGTGCCAGCAGACCCGGACAGGCATATCAGCCCCAGCATTTT. Protein: CASRPGQAYQPQHF.

The gene calls are TRBV30 and TRBJ1-6; D is unclear. The CDR3 loop spans 15 amino acids. Looked up from germline, CDR1 is GTSNPN and CDR2 is SVGIG (reference sequence). Deletions cut 3 bases from V and 6 bases from J, with 15 bases between. The CDR3 DNA is TGTGCCTGGAGGCCTGGTGGCAGTCTTAATTCACCCCTCCACTTT. As protein: CAWRPGGSLNSPLHF.

The V call is TRBV6-5, the J call TRBJ2-7; D gene uncertain. The CDR3 length is 14 residues. Germline V CDR1 and CDR2: MNHEY, SVGAGI. V lost 0 bases, J lost 3 bases, and 9 bases lay in between. DNA of the CDR3: TGTGCCAGCAGTTACTCGGTTACGAGCTACGAGCAGTACTTC. Amino acids: CASSYSVTSYEQYF.

The chain combines TRBV28 with TRBJ1-5; D unclear. V gave up 6 bases and J gave up 0 bases, with 6 bases separating them. Germline V gene data show CDR1 as MDHEN and CDR2 as SYDVKM. The CDR3 consists of 13 residues. The CDR3 reads CASRGSSNQPQHF. The CDR3 coding sequence is TGTGCCAGCAGGGGGAGTAGCAATCAGCCCCAGCATTTT.

This chain links TRBV9 with TRBJ1-1; D is unresolved. Germline-derived CDR1 and CDR2 are SGDLS and YYNGEE. The CDR3 sequence is 17 residues long. V lost 0 bases and J 0 bases, leaving 15 bases between the germline ends. CDR3 in DNA: TGTGCCAGCAGCGTAGTTGGATCTGGAACCCTGAACACTGAAGCTTTCTTT. It codes for CASSVVGSGTLNTEAFF.

This chain uses TRBV11-3 with TRBJ2-1, with a possible D match to TRBD2 (6 bases). V was shortened by 4 bases and J by 7 bases, with 11 bases between the two germline ends. Germline V gene lookup returns CDR1 SGHNT and CDR2 YENEEA. CDR3 length: 13 amino acids. For the CDR3, the DNA is TGTGCCAGCAGCTCCCTGCGGGGTAATGAGCAGTTCTTC. Its translation is CASSSLRGNEQFF.

Note on this clone: The same CDR3 is also encoded by other DNA sequences in this sample. The chain uses TRBV5-1 and TRBJ2-7, with 7 positions matching TRBD1. Trimming removed 4 bases from V and 7 bases from J; junction bases left unmatched: 8. This CDR3 comprises 13 residues. Germline CDR1 and CDR2: SGHRS and YFSETQ. CDR3 nucleotide sequence: TGCGCCAGCAGCGCCGGACAGGTCTATGAGCAGTACTTC. Amino acids: CASSAGQVYEQYF.

V gene TRBV18 combines with J gene TRBJ1-2; D gene unclear. The CDR3 has 13 residues. CDR1 is KGHSH and CDR2 is LQKENI in the germline V gene. With 6 bases removed from V and 1 base from J, the gap between germline ends came to 9 bases. The CDR3: CASSNTVNYGYTF. Here the CDR3 DNA reads TGTGCCAGCTCGAACACCGTTAACTATGGCTACACCTTC.

The rearrangement uses TRBV11-2 and TRBJ2-5; 8 positions match TRBD2. Germline CDR1 reads SGHAT; CDR2 reads FQNNGV. The junction had 8 bases not matched to a gene; V was cut back by 1 base and J by 1 base. This CDR3 is built from 17 residues. CDR3 DNA: TGTGCCAGCAGCTTAGGTGCCGGGGGGGGATTCCAAGAGACCCAGTACTTC. Amino acid sequence: CASSLGAGGGFQETQYF.

The chain carries TRBV5-1 and TRBJ2-1; TRBD1 matches 7 bases. Germline lookup yields CDR1 SGHRS and CDR2 YFSETQ. The length of the CDR3 is 15 residues. The V and J ends lost 3 bases and 4 bases, in that order; junction bases with no gene match: 7. The chain's CDR3 is CASSSGQPFYNEQFF. As DNA, the CDR3 is TGCGCCAGCAGCTCGGGACAGCCCTTTTACAATGAGCAGTTCTTC.

This clone was observed a handful of times. The chain recombines TRBV5-1 with TRBJ2-1; D may correspond to TRBD1 or TRBD2 (7 bases each). From germline, CDR1 is SGHRS and CDR2 YFSETQ. This CDR3 is built from 14 residues. V was cut by 3 bases and J by 8 bases, with 15 bases left in between. CDR3 nucleotide sequence: TGCGCCAGCAGCTCCGGACAGGCGGGGGATGAGCAGTTCTTC. Translating gives CASSSGQAGDEQFF.

With respect to this clone: Other DNA sequences in the same sample also yield this CDR3. J is TRBJ1-5 and V is TRBV5-1; the D gene is possibly TRBD1 (5 bases). Trimming removed 4 bases at V and 4 bases at J, with 9 bases between. The CDR3 is 13 amino acids. Germline V gene sequence: CDR1 SGHRS, CDR2 YFSETQ. Here the CDR3 reads CASSPGQNQPQHF. The CDR3 nucleotides read TGCGCCAGCAGCCCAGGGCAGAATCAGCCCCAGCATTTT.

This clone appeared a few times. The chain has TRBV5-1 and TRBJ1-2, with D maybe TRBD1 (6 bases). The CDR3 extends over 13 amino acids. CDR1 and CDR2 from the germline V gene are SGHRS and YFSETQ. Trimming stripped 0 bases from V and 8 bases from J, with 11 bases between. Written as DNA, the CDR3 is TGCGCCAGCAGCTTGGACAGGGTAGGCGGCTACACCTTC. This translates into CASSLDRVGGYTF. Filled out from reference TRBV5-1 and TRBJ1-2, the complete variable domain reads KAGVTQTPRYLIKTRGQQVTLSCSPISGHRSVSWYQQTPGQGLQFLFEYFSETQRNKGNFPGRFSGRQFSNSRSEMNVSTLELGDSALYLCASSLDRVGGYTFGSGTRLTVV.

The rearrangement uses TRBV6-5 and TRBJ1-3; weak D call: TRBD1 (5 bases). Germline lookup yields CDR1 MNHEY and CDR2 SVGAGI. Deletions cut 6 bases from V and 4 bases from J, with 16 bases between. The CDR3 is 15 amino acids. CDR3 nucleotide sequence: TGTGCCAGCAGGCCACCAAGGGGCGCAGGAAACACCATATATTTT. It translates to CASRPPRGAGNTIYF.

The rearrangement joins TRBV14 to TRBJ2-2; no firm D call. Germline CDR1 reads SGHDN; CDR2 reads FVKESK. With 1 base removed from V and 3 bases from J, the gap between germline ends came to 3 bases. The CDR3 runs 13 residues. For the CDR3, the DNA is TGTGCCAGCAGCCAAGCATACACCGGGGAGCTGTTTTTT. This gives the protein CASSQAYTGELFF.

The rearrangement joins TRBV5-6 to TRBJ1-1, with D possibly matching TRBD1 (6 bases). Trimming took 5 bases from V and 1 from J, leaving 15 bases between them. Germline V lookup: CDR1 SGHDT, CDR2 YYEEEE. This CDR3 contains 15 residues. The CDR3 DNA is TGTGCCAGCAGGCTTACCAGGGGACGGAACACTGAAGCTTTCTTT. Translated, it gives CASRLTRGRNTEAFF.

The chain recombines TRBV10-3 with TRBJ2-7; D may be TRBD1 (6 bases). CDR1 and CDR2 (germline): ENHRY, SYGVKD. The CDR3 has 13 residues. With 7 bases removed from V and 7 bases from J, the gap between germline ends came to 17 bases. CDR3 residues: CAINRAGMGEQYF. The CDR3 nucleotides are TGTGCCATCAACAGGGCAGGGATGGGGGAGCAGTACTTC.

The chain has TRBV10-1 and TRBJ1-5; D may be TRBD1 (5 bases). V dropped 0 bases and J dropped 6 bases, with 12 bases sitting between them. Germline CDR1 WNHNN, CDR2 SYGVQD (reference sequence). This CDR3 spans 15 amino acids. CDR3 sequence reads: CASSESRASFQPQHF. The DNA of the CDR3 is TGCGCCAGCAGTGAGTCCAGGGCAAGTTTTCAGCCCCAGCATTTT.

This clone appeared a single time. The V call is TRBV7-3, the J call TRBJ1-1; TRBD1 matches 7 bases. After removal of 2 bases from V and 1 base from J, the junction contained 1 base not matched to a gene. The germline CDR1 and CDR2 sequences are SGHTA and FQGTGA. This CDR3 spans 14 amino acids. The CDR3 loop reads CASSLQGGNTEAFF. The CDR3 nucleotides read TGTGCCAGCAGCTTACAGGGGGGGAACACTGAAGCTTTCTTT.